Listed below are T cell receptor beta chains from one sample, sequenced in a study of patients and donors after allogeneic stem cell transplantation. MiXCR, applied by TCRdb to the RT-PCR reads, yields one record per CDR3 protein. Of about 410,000 distinct CDR3 sequences listed, 16% were seen once; the top ten hold roughly 7%. Sequencing used blood, either unsorted or a sorted T cell fraction (not recorded which). The receptors were sampled from a human donor who was either an allogeneic HSCT recipient or a stem cell or donor lymphocyte infusion donor (not recorded which). It is not recorded whose cells these are; they may come from a transplant donor. Both conserved end residues are part of each CDR3. The D gene is left open where the match is weak. Clone size is not always given. Where it is, it says once, few, many or a class for expanded clones.

clone size	D gene	V gene	J gene	CDR3 protein	CDR3 DNA
-	-	TRBV3-1	TRBJ1-5	CASSQGGGASQPQHF	TGTGCCAGCAGCCAAGGCGGGGGCGCATCTCAGCCCCAGCATTTT
-	TRBD2	TRBV7-7	TRBJ2-1	CASSLGVAGSSYNEQFF	TGTGCCAGCAGCTTAGGTGTAGCGGGGAGCTCCTACAATGAGCAGTTCTTC
-	-	TRBV4-1	TRBJ1-5	CASSQGAREPQHF	TGCGCCAGCAGCCAAGGGGCTAGGGAGCCCCAGCATTTT
-	TRBD1	TRBV11-2	TRBJ1-1	CASSLNRGMNTEAFF	TGTGCCAGCAGCTTGAACAGGGGAATGAACACTGAAGCTTTCTTT
-	-	TRBV24-1	TRBJ2-7	CATSAGAEQYF	TGTGCCACCAGTGCTGGGGCCGAGCAGTACTTC
-	-	TRBV5-1	TRBJ2-5	CASSWAGAQETQYF	TGCGCCAGCAGCTGGGCAGGGGCTCAAGAGACCCAGTACTTC
many	-	TRBV25-1	TRBJ2-1	CASSPGYEQFF	TGTGCCAGCAGTCCAGGATATGAGCAGTTCTTC
many	TRBD1	TRBV4-1	TRBJ1-5	CASSQVLGTGLHQPQHF	TGCGCCAGCAGCCAAGTCCTCGGGACAGGGCTCCATCAGCCCCAGCATTTT
-	-	TRBV29-1	TRBJ1-1	CSVADRSEAFF	TGCAGCGTCGCCGACAGAAGCGAAGCTTTCTTT
-	-	TRBV29-1	TRBJ1-1	CSGKGDTEAFF	TGCAGCGGAAAGGGGGACACTGAAGCTTTCTTT
-	TRBD1	TRBV19	TRBJ2-5	CASTATGLETQYF	TGTGCCAGTACCGCGACAGGGTTAGAGACCCAGTACTTC
many	TRBD2	TRBV6-5	TRBJ2-2	CASSYSGLAGNTGELFF	TGTGCCAGCAGTTACTCTGGACTAGCGGGGAACACCGGGGAGCTGTTTTTT
-	-	TRBV4-2	TRBJ1-1	CASSQVGSGGTEAFF	TGTGCCAGCAGCCAAGTGGGATCAGGTGGGACTGAAGCTTTCTTT
-	-	TRBV7-9	TRBJ2-1	CASSPGTPYNEQFF	TGTGCCAGCAGCCCCGGGACTCCCTACAATGAGCAGTTCTTC
few	TRBD1	TRBV11-2	TRBJ1-2	CASSLDQGVYGYTF	TGTGCCAGCAGCTTGGATCAGGGGGTCTATGGCTACACCTTC
-	-	TRBV7-9	TRBJ2-3	CATPPPGSVLDTQYF	TGTGCCACCCCCCCCCCGGGGTCCGTACTAGATACGCAGTATTTT
-	-	TRBV5-1	TRBJ2-1	CASSLSRQSHQEQFF	TGCGCCAGCAGCCTATCCCGACAATCCCACCAGGAGCAGTTCTTC
-	-	TRBV4-2	TRBJ2-7	CASRGGGNSYEQYF	TGTGCCAGCAGAGGGGGAGGCAACTCCTACGAGCAGTACTTC
-	TRBD1	TRBV5-1	TRBJ2-1	CASSYRTGAHEQFF	TGCGCCAGCAGCTATAGGACAGGGGCCCATGAGCAGTTCTTC
-	-	TRBV11-2	TRBJ2-1	CASSPRGTRNEQFF	TGTGCCAGCAGTCCCCGTGGGACGCGGAATGAGCAGTTCTTC
few	-	TRBV28	TRBJ1-1	CASSYPSFNTEAFF	TGTGCCAGCAGTTACCCTTCTTTTAACACTGAAGCTTTCTTT
once	-	TRBV24-1	TRBJ1-5	CATSPSSNQPQHF	TGTGCCACCAGTCCCAGCAGCAATCAGCCCCAGCATTTT
few	TRBD2	TRBV7-6	TRBJ2-7	CASSLGTSGVSYEQYF	TGTGCCAGCAGCCTAGGGACTAGCGGGGTCTCCTACGAGCAGTACTTC
few	-	TRBV20-1	TRBJ1-1	CSVGWGAEAFF	TGCAGTGTGGGTTGGGGCGCTGAAGCTTTCTTT
-	-	TRBV18	TRBJ1-5	CASSPALGIQPQHF	TGTGCCAGCTCACCCGCGCTGGGGATTCAGCCCCAGCATTTT
once	TRBD2	TRBV5-1	TRBJ2-7	CASSPGLAGEQYF	TGCGCCAGCAGCCCGGGACTAGCGGGCGAGCAGTACTTC
-	-	TRBV6-1	TRBJ2-7	CASGRKSSYEQYF	TGTGCCAGCGGGCGGAAGAGCTCCTACGAGCAGTACTTC
-	TRBD2	TRBV24-1	TRBJ2-7	CATSEKRLAEGYEQYF	TGTGCCACCAGTGAAAAGAGACTAGCGGAGGGGTACGAGCAGTACTTC
many	-	TRBV12-3/TRBV12-4	TRBJ2-7	CASSLTGSEQYF	TGTGCCAGCAGTCTAACAGGGTCTGAGCAGTACTTC
-	-	TRBV29-1	TRBJ1-2	CSVEALYSGTNYGYTF	TGCAGCGTTGAAGCCTTGTATTCGGGAACTAACTATGGCTACACCTTC
-	-	TRBV9	TRBJ1-2	CASSVALGGYYGYTF	TGTGCCAGCAGCGTAGCTTTGGGGGGCTACTATGGCTACACCTTC
-	TRBD1	TRBV3-1	TRBJ2-2	CASSQDRDREESGELFF	TGTGCCAGCAGCCAGGACCGGGACAGGGAGGAATCCGGGGAGCTGTTTTTT
-	-	TRBV25-1	TRBJ2-1	CASSESRNRKTYNEQFF	TGTGCCAGCAGTGAATCTCGCAATCGGAAAACTTACAATGAGCAGTTCTTC
few	TRBD2	TRBV7-6	TRBJ2-2	CASSLGTGTKNTGELFF	TGTGCCAGCAGCTTAGGGACCGGGACTAAAAACACCGGGGAGCTGTTTTTT
many	-	TRBV6-2/TRBV6-3	TRBJ1-5	CASRAGGSNQPQHF	TGTGCCAGCAGGGCGGGGGGCAGCAATCAGCCCCAGCATTTT
-	-	TRBV20-1	TRBJ2-7	CSARDRARRGEQYF	TGCAGTGCTAGAGATCGGGCTCGGCGGGGCGAGCAGTACTTC
many	-	TRBV5-1	TRBJ2-2	CASSLADRNTGELFF	TGCGCCAGCAGCTTGGCCGACAGGAACACCGGGGAGCTGTTTTTT
once	-	TRBV7-2	TRBJ1-5	CASSWGGRNQPQHF	TGTGCCAGCAGCTGGGGGGGCCGCAATCAGCCCCAGCATTTT
few	-	TRBV15	TRBJ1-1	CATRLIRRLNTEAFF	TGTGCCACCAGGTTAATAAGGCGGCTGAACACTGAAGCTTTCTTT
-	TRBD1	TRBV15	TRBJ1-1	CATSTGTGGTNTEAFF	TGTGCCACCAGCACCGGGACAGGGGGAACGAACACTGAAGCTTTCTTT
few	-	TRBV5-1	TRBJ1-1	CASSGQQNTEAFF	TGCGCCAGCAGCGGACAGCAGAACACTGAAGCTTTCTTT
-	-	TRBV15	TRBJ1-5	CATSRDGQSVGQPQHF	TGTGCCACCAGCAGAGATGGGCAGAGTGTGGGTCAGCCCCAGCATTTT
few	-	TRBV27	TRBJ2-7	CASSLSGAVRFIGEQYF	TGTGCCAGCAGTTTATCGGGTGCAGTTCGGTTTATAGGCGAGCAGTACTTC
-	TRBD1	TRBV5-1	TRBJ1-4	CASSMDRVSTNEKLFF	TGCGCCAGCAGCATGGACAGGGTTTCAACTAATGAAAAACTGTTTTTT
-	-	TRBV4-3	TRBJ2-3	CASSQDAERTTDTQYF	TGCGCCAGCAGCCAAGATGCAGAGCGGACGACAGATACGCAGTATTTT
-	TRBD1	TRBV4-3	TRBJ2-7	CASSPLRPGTGSAEQYF	TGCGCCAGCAGCCCCCTACGACCCGGGACAGGGTCGGCCGAGCAGTACTTC